A single T cell receptor (beta chain) is shown here with its context. No antigen is known for it. This sample is drawn from a study of cytomegalovirus exposure and HLA in healthy donors. Study-level findings and limits: Productive status was seen about 90% or about 30% of the time for most TCR beta V segments in an earlier analysis. Later analysis suggested most CMV-associated TCR beta chains were HLA-restricted. Near-uniform donor sequencing depth was presumed by presence/absence analyses.

60 Vbeta and 13 Jbeta primers were used in PCR. The protocol was immunoSEQ multiplex PCR, while the TCRdb copy is restricted to in-frame clones and leaves out a portion. The data contain around 130,000 clones, 83% of them singletons. Participants comprised healthy donors of bone marrow. Germline-derived CDR1 and CDR2 are LGHNA and YNFKEQ. V was clipped by 0 bases and J by 6 bases; unmatched bases: 6. The CDR3 covers 16 residues. V is TRBV4-2 and J is TRBJ2-2; 8 nucleotides match TRBD1. The source is a girl aged 2-15 years in good health and CMV-seronegative. Material for sequencing was PBMCs. The CDR3 is CASSQEDRVLAGELFF. In DNA form, the CDR3 reads TGTGCCAGCAGCCAAGAGGACAGGGTATTAGCCGGGGAGCTGTTTTTT.